These 21 T cell receptor beta chains came from one sample sequenced in a study of CD4+ T cells in melanoma. Repertoires were generated with immunoSEQ multiplex PCR, while TCRdb's copy carries only in-frame clones and drops some. The sample lists 90,000 to 130,000 clones, about 90% occurring once. Sequenced material: peripheral blood. These receptors were collected from a human donor with melanoma.

This clone appeared a single time. This chain links TRBV7-3 with TRBJ2-1; D is unclear. Between the trimmed V and J ends, which lost 0 bases and 5 bases, there was a span of 5 bases. CDR3 length: 13 amino acids. Germline V CDR1 and CDR2: SGHTA, FQGTGA. As DNA, the CDR3 is TGTGCCAGCAGCTTAACAAGGGACAATGAGCAGTTCTTC. It codes for CASSLTRDNEQFF.

The chain employs TRBV19 and TRBJ2-1; 9 bases are a match to TRBD2. The CDR3 loop spans 14 amino acids. Germline V gene lookup returns CDR1 LNHDA and CDR2 SQIVND (reference sequence). V lost 3 bases and J lost 7; bases outside the gene matches: 4. The CDR3 sequence: CASSIGTSGNEQFF. For the CDR3, the DNA is TGTGCCAGTAGTATCGGCACTAGCGGGAATGAGCAGTTCTTC.

The chain links TRBV5-4 to TRBJ1-2; TRBD1 matches at 7 bases. The CDR3 is made up of 14 amino acids. Trimming at V came to 5 bases and at J to 5 bases, leaving 9 bases not matched to a gene. Germline V CDR1 and CDR2: SGHNT, YYREEE (reference sequence). The CDR3 DNA is TGTGCCAGCAGTTCTGGGGACAGAGGGTATGGCTACACCTTC. It specifies CASSSGDRGYGYTF.

This clone was observed once. The chain joins TRBV9 to TRBJ2-1, with D maybe TRBD2 (5 bases). Germline CDR1 and CDR2: SGDLS and YYNGEE. V was trimmed by 0 bases and J by 9 bases, leaving 16 bases between them. There are 15 residues in the CDR3. CDR3: CASSVGGSGRTEQFF. Here the CDR3 DNA reads TGTGCCAGCAGCGTAGGAGGGTCTGGACGTACTGAGCAGTTCTTC.

The chain recombines TRBV6-6 with TRBJ2-7; possibly TRBD1 for D (6 bases). Trimming pared 5 bases from V and 4 bases from J, leaving 15 bases between. This CDR3 comprises 14 residues. Germline lookup yields CDR1 MNHNY and CDR2 SVGAGI (reference sequence). CDR3: CASSPDSLTYEQYF. The DNA for the CDR3 is TGTGCCAGCAGTCCGGACAGTCTAACTTACGAGCAGTACTTC.

This sequence joins TRBV7-6 and TRBJ1-4; TRBD1 matches 9 bases. Trimming cost V 5 bases and J 9 bases; bases outside gene matches: 7. Germline CDR1 SGHVS, CDR2 FNYEAQ. The CDR3 covers 14 residues. The CDR3 DNA follows: TGTGCCAGCAGCACCGGGACAGGGAATAAAAAACTGTTTTTT. This translates into CASSTGTGNKKLFF.

CDR3 region: CASSAGLGQGDTEAFF. In nucleotides, the CDR3 is TGTGCCAGCAGCGCCGGCCTTGGCCAGGGGGACACTGAAGCTTTCTTT. The chain recombines TRBV9 with TRBJ1-1, with TRBD1 matching over 7 bases. The CDR3 is 16 residues long. Unmatched junction bases numbered 11, after V lost 3 bases and J lost 3 bases. Germline values: CDR1 SGDLS, CDR2 YYNGEE.

V and J are TRBV4-2 and TRBJ2-3, with 8 bases fitting TRBD1. The CDR3 is 17 amino acids. V was pared by 1 base and J by 5 bases, with 11 bases of the junction left unmatched. The germline gives CDR1 LGHNA, CDR2 YNFKEQ. The CDR3 protein is CASSQGPAGGFGDTQYF. As DNA, the CDR3 is TGTGCCAGCAGCCAAGGTCCGGCAGGGGGCTTTGGAGATACGCAGTATTTT.

The chain joins TRBV19 to TRBJ1-2; 7 positions agree with TRBD1. The CDR3 runs 15 residues. The junction had 9 bases not matched to a gene; V was cut back by 1 base and J by 7 bases. Germline V lookup: CDR1 LNHDA, CDR2 SQIVND (reference sequence). The CDR3 protein is CASSIVKGARGGYTF. The CDR3 DNA reads TGTGCCAGTAGTATAGTGAAGGGGGCGCGTGGTGGCTACACCTTC.

The chain recombines TRBV28 with TRBJ2-3, with D unresolved. CDR1 is MDHEN and CDR2 is SYDVKM in the germline V gene. The V and J ends lost 3 bases and 1 base respectively, with 8 bases between them. The CDR3 length is 14 residues. In DNA, the CDR3 is TGTGCCAGCAGTTTTCGTGGAGGCACAGATACGCAGTATTTT. Translated, it gives CASSFRGGTDTQYF.

CDR3 sequence: CASSVGLAGGPEETQYF. The CDR3 coding sequence is TGTGCCAGCAGCGTGGGGCTAGCGGGAGGGCCTGAAGAGACCCAGTACTTC. V and J are TRBV21-1 and TRBJ2-5; the table names TRBD2, a call not compared with the DNA. TRBV21-1 constitutes a pseudogene. This CDR3 is built from 17 residues.

The chain employs TRBV7-8 and TRBJ1-4; unclear D gene. This CDR3 has 12 amino acids. V was clipped by 7 bases and J by 8 bases, with 11 bases between them. CDR1 SGHVS and CDR2 FQNEAQ come from the germline V gene. DNA of the CDR3: TGTGCCAGCATGGGATTAGGAGAAAAACTGTTTTTT. It specifies CASMGLGEKLFF.

The chain uses TRBV11-3 and TRBJ2-7; the D gene is possibly TRBD1 (6 bases). The CDR3 length is 13 residues. V lost 2 bases, J lost 7 bases, and 12 bases lay in between. Germline CDR1 reads SGHNT; CDR2 reads YENEEA. This CDR3 reads CASSLLGAKEQYF. The CDR3 nucleotides are TGTGCCAGCAGCTTACTGGGGGCGAAAGAGCAGTACTTC.

The chain uses TRBV5-1 and TRBJ2-1, with D possibly TRBD2 on 5 matching bases. Looked up from germline, CDR1 is SGHRS and CDR2 is YFSETQ. Deletions cut 0 bases from V and 2 bases from J, with 18 bases between. This CDR3 has 18 amino acids. The CDR3 bases are TGCGCCAGCAGCTTGGGAGGGTCGATTGCTTTCACCTACAATGAGCAGTTCTTC. Its translation is CASSLGGSIAFTYNEQFF.

This clone appeared a single time. CDR3 sequence: CASSSGGVGTEAFF. CDR3 DNA: TGCGCCAGCAGCTCGGGTGGTGTGGGGACTGAAGCTTTCTTT. V usage is TRBV5-1 and J usage is TRBJ1-1; no clear D gene. Trimming left V 3 bases short and J 5 bases short, with 14 bases between. The germline V gene encodes CDR1 SGHRS and CDR2 YFSETQ. The CDR3 is 14 amino acids.

The chain joins TRBV27 to TRBJ2-1; no definite D call. The CDR3 covers 11 residues. V dropped 8 bases and J dropped 5 bases, with 7 bases sitting between them. Looked up from germline, CDR1 is MNHEY and CDR2 is SMNVEV (reference sequence). CDR3 DNA: TGTGCCAGCTCAGCTAACAATGAGCAGTTCTTC. Protein sequence: CASSANNEQFF.

The chain employs TRBV7-9 and TRBJ2-3; D perhaps matches TRBD2 (6 bases). V lost 1 base to trimming and J lost 5 bases, with 10 bases between them. This CDR3 is built from 14 residues. Germline CDR1 and CDR2: SEHNR and FQNEAQ (reference sequence). The CDR3, as DNA: TGTGCCAGCAGCTTAGGTGTGGGGGGAGATACGCAGTATTTT. It encodes CASSLGVGGDTQYF. Full variable domain (outside the CDR3, taken from reference TRBV7-9 and TRBJ2-3): DTGVSQNPRHKITKRGQNVTFRCDPISEHNRLYWYRQTLGQGPEFLTYFQNEAQLEKSRLLSDRFSAERPKGSFSTLEIQRTEQGDSAMYLCASSLGVGGDTQYFGPGTRLTVL.

This chain connects TRBV4-2 to TRBJ2-2; 14 bases line up with TRBD2. The CDR3 length is 19 residues. With 3 bases clipped from V and 1 base from J, the junction kept 7 bases outside the gene matches. Per the germline V gene, CDR1 is LGHNA and CDR2 is YNFKEQ. In DNA form, the CDR3 reads TGTGCCAGCAGCCACGGACTAGCGGGGGGCAAAAGGAACACCGGGGAGCTGTTTTTT. The encoded protein is CASSHGLAGGKRNTGELFF.

The CDR3 here is CASSPRGSFNSPLHF. In DNA form, the CDR3 reads TGTGCCAGCAGCCCCAGGGGGTCGTTTAATTCACCCCTCCACTTT. The genes are TRBV7-8 and TRBJ1-6; 7 bases are a match to TRBD1. With 5 bases clipped from V and 6 bases from J, the junction kept 7 bases outside the gene matches. Germline CDR1 and CDR2: SGHVS and FQNEAQ. CDR3 length: 15 residues.

CDR3 loop: CSEAYNEQFF. The CDR3 DNA sequence: TGCAGTGAGGCCTACAATGAGCAGTTCTTC. The chain joins TRBV20-1 to TRBJ2-1, with D uncertain. Germline loops: CDR1 DFQATT, CDR2 SNEGSKA (reference sequence). The CDR3 spans 10 residues. V was trimmed by 7 bases and J by 2 bases, leaving 3 bases between them.

The chain joins TRBV27 to TRBJ2-7, with 7 bases aligning to TRBD2. There are 13 residues in the CDR3. CDR1 is MNHEY, CDR2 SMNVEV, per germline (reference sequence). The J segment lost 5 bases and the V segment lost 6 bases, leaving 7 bases of the junction unmatched. The CDR3 sequence is CASRGGLVHEQYF. The CDR3, as DNA: TGTGCCAGCAGAGGCGGACTAGTCCACGAGCAGTACTTC.